Sequencing of this T cell receptor (beta chain) was carried out in a study of response to subunit inactivated influenza vaccine. The CDR3 totals 14 residues. From germline, CDR1 is LGHDT and CDR2 YNNKEL (reference sequence). Trimming removed 1 base at V and 6 bases at J, with 9 bases between. TCRdb passed the RT-PCR reads through MiXCR, listing each CDR3 protein once. Of some 500,000 distinct CDR3 sequences in the sample, around 25% are singletons; the top ten hold 1.5% to 2%. This material consisted of CD4+ T cells sorted from PBMCs, taken about 5 days after vaccination. The chain joins TRBV3-1 to TRBJ2-2; TRBD2 is a possible D gene (5 bases). This sequence originates from a man between 45 and 60 years old who received an inactivated influenza vaccine. The DNA for the CDR3 is TGTGCCAGCAGCCAAGCCCCCGGGGCCGGGGAGCTGTTTTTT. This encodes CASSQAPGAGELFF.